This TCR beta chain derives from a study of beta chain features in type 1 diabetes. The study reverse transcribed the entire isolated RNA, so it sequenced expressed TCRB transcripts. Naive, central memory and regulatory T cell samples yielded around 3.3 million reads on average. The data were produced by immunoSEQ multiplex PCR, yet TCRdb's version contains in-frame clones alone and is incomplete. The sample consists of under 200,000 clones, roughly 9.1% of them appearing once. Notes on the study in general: In cDNA sequencing, cells with high TCR expression could be over-represented.

On this clone itself: Its antigen is undetermined.

The length of the CDR3 is 14 residues. Germline lookup yields CDR1 SEHNR and CDR2 FQNEAQ (reference sequence). Trimming pared 3 bases from V and 5 bases from J, leaving 11 bases between. The clonotype originates from a woman between 18 and 30 years old in good health. V and J are TRBV7-9 and TRBJ2-1; no reliable D call. Sequencing was done on a sample of central memory CD4+ T cells from blood. The CDR3 sequence: CASSLSRSNNEQFF. In DNA, the CDR3 is TGTGCCAGCAGCTTGTCACGGTCAAACAATGAGCAGTTCTTC. Using reference TRBV7-9 and TRBJ2-1 for the parts outside the CDR3, the full variable domain is DTGVSQNPRHKITKRGQNVTFRCDPISEHNRLYWYRQTLGQGPEFLTYFQNEAQLEKSRLLSDRFSAERPKGSFSTLEIQRTEQGDSAMYLCASSLSRSNNEQFFGPGTRLTVL.